A selection of T cell receptor beta chains follows, all from one sample in a study of metastatic and nonmetastatic thyroid tumors. TCRdb re-called clones from the PCR reads using MiXCR. The data show approximately 44,000 clones, with roughly 27% seen just once and 9.9% held by the top ten. The sequencing sample was made of blood. Receptor source: a male donor with papillary thyroid cancer or a benign thyroid nodule (not recorded which). Some clones in this sample may be carry-over from other donors' samples. CDR3s include the opening cysteine and the closing phenylalanine or tryptophan. The D gene is left open where the match is weak. A clone size is listed for some rows: how often the clone was seen (once, few, many), or a class if it is expanded.

v_call	j_call	clone_size	d_call	cdr3_aa	cdr3_nt
TRBV28	TRBJ2-7	few	.	CASRGTTAYEQYF	TGTGCCAGCAGAGGTACCACCGCTTACGAGCAGTACTTC
TRBV5-1	TRBJ1-1	.	.	CASSLAKGKAEAFF	TGCGCCAGCAGCCTGGCAAAGGGAAAGGCTGAAGCTTTCTTT
TRBV7-3	TRBJ2-5	many	.	CASSPQWGETQYF	TGTGCCAGCAGCCCGCAGTGGGGGGAGACCCAGTACTTC
TRBV27	TRBJ1-6	many	.	CASKGNSYNSPLHF	TGTGCCAGCAAGGGGAACTCCTATAATTCACCCCTCCACTTT
TRBV6-1	TRBJ2-2	.	.	CASSGRGELFF	TGTGCCAGCAGCGGGCGCGGGGAGCTGTTTTTT
TRBV15	TRBJ1-5	many	TRBD1	CATSGTGTGKQPQHF	TGTGCCACCAGCGGGACCGGGACAGGGAAACAGCCCCAGCATTTT
TRBV30	TRBJ2-7	.	.	CAWKDKVTYEQYF	TGTGCCTGGAAGGATAAGGTTACCTACGAGCAGTACTTC
TRBV10-3	TRBJ2-5	many	.	CAIRTTQQETQYF	TGTGCCATCAGAACGACGCAACAAGAGACCCAGTACTTC
TRBV15	TRBJ2-7	few	.	CATSRGTGHEPYEQYF	TGTGCCACCAGCAGAGGCACGGGACATGAACCCTACGAGCAGTACTTC
TRBV5-8	TRBJ2-7	.	.	CASSLQGGGIYEQYF	TGTGCCAGCAGCTTACAGGGAGGGGGGATCTACGAGCAGTACTTC
TRBV10-1	TRBJ2-7	few	.	CASSESMAEQYF	TGCGCCAGCAGTGAGTCTATGGCGGAGCAGTACTTC
TRBV27	TRBJ2-2	many	.	CASSESGGTGELFF	TGTGCCAGCAGTGAGTCCGGCGGCACCGGGGAGCTGTTTTTT
TRBV19	TRBJ2-1	.	.	CARRDFYNEKFF	TGTGCCAGGCGGGACTTTTACAATGAGAAGTTCTTC
TRBV28	TRBJ2-3	many	.	CASSLIEGPSTDTQYF	TGTGCCAGCAGTTTAATAGAGGGACCGAGCACAGATACGCAGTATTTT
TRBV10-3	TRBJ2-5	.	.	CAISVNSQETQYF	TGTGCCATCAGTGTTAACAGCCAAGAGACCCAGTACTTC
TRBV30	TRBJ1-5	.	.	CAWSKRGAVGNQPQHF	TGTGCCTGGTCAAAACGGGGGGCGGTGGGCAATCAGCCCCAGCATTTT
TRBV24-1	TRBJ1-4	many	.	CATSANNEKLFF	TGTGCCACCAGTGCAAATAATGAAAAACTGTTTTTT
TRBV4-1	TRBJ1-2	medium-sized	TRBD1	CASSLQGGYGYTF	TGCGCCAGCAGCCTACAGGGGGGTTATGGCTACACCTTC
TRBV28	TRBJ1-5	many	.	CASSLDSYQPQHF	TGTGCCAGCAGTTTGGACAGCTATCAGCCCCAGCATTTT
TRBV20-1	TRBJ2-1	.	.	CSANPRDGSWNEQFF	TGCAGTGCTAACCCCAGGGACGGGAGTTGGAATGAGCAGTTCTTC
TRBV7-2	TRBJ2-7	.	TRBD2	CASSRSSGKGYEQYF	TGTGCCAGCAGCCGAAGTAGCGGGAAGGGCTACGAGCAGTACTTC
TRBV6-1	TRBJ1-5	medium-sized	.	CASSVGTENQPQHF	TGTGCCAGCAGTGTAGGGACGGAAAATCAGCCCCAGCATTTT
TRBV7-7	TRBJ2-3	many	TRBD2	CASSPGLAGGRGDTQYF	TGTGCTAGCAGCCCGGGACTAGCGGGAGGGCGAGGAGATACGCAGTATTTT
TRBV27	TRBJ1-6	.	TRBD1	CASSWTGPNSPLHF	TGTGCCAGCAGTTGGACAGGGCCTAATTCACCCCTCCACTTT